The sequence of this TCR beta chain was determined in a study of cytomegalovirus exposure and HLA in healthy donors. Study-level findings and limits: Researchers counted around 180 TCR beta chains as cytomegalovirus-associated. The classifier, whose performance was assessed in both the original and validation cohorts, reportedly diagnosed cytomegalovirus status with high specificity and sensitivity.

In regard to this clone: Its cognate antigen is unknown.

V lost 1 base and J lost 0; bases outside the gene matches: 3. CDR1 and CDR2 (germline): LNHNV, YYDKDF (reference sequence). The length of the CDR3 is 15 residues. This table comes from immunoSEQ multiplex PCR, and its TCRdb copy is limited to in-frame clones, with some not included. The table has some 340,000 clones, about nine tenths seen once; the top ten hold roughly 1.2%. This TCR was recovered from a woman aged 25 to 39 in good health and CMV-seropositive. V and J are TRBV15 and TRBJ2-7; 7 positions agree with TRBD1. Sequencing used PBMCs. The CDR3 DNA reads as TGTGCCACCAGCAGAGGGGGGACAGCCTCCTACGAGCAGTACTTC. It encodes CATSRGGTASYEQYF.